This entry lists 16 T cell receptor beta chains sequenced from one sample in a study of shared clonotypes between healthy human individuals. TCRdb keeps only in-frame clones here, not all; method: immunoSEQ multiplex PCR. The sample shows 2,100,000 or so clones, almost 96% of them seen only once. Sequenced: naive CD4+ T cells sorted from blood. Subset noted: CD45RA+ positively selected. All receptors come from a young man in good health.

The genes are TRBV28 and TRBJ1-5; tentatively, D is TRBD1 (6 bases). The CDR3 runs 15 residues. The germline CDR1 and CDR2 sequences are MDHEN and SYDVKM. V gave up 5 bases and J gave up 1 base, with 12 bases separating them. The CDR3 sequence: CASSQGGVSNQPQHF. CDR3 coding DNA: TGTGCCAGCAGTCAAGGGGGGGTAAGCAATCAGCCCCAGCATTTT.

The chain uses TRBV4-3 and TRBJ2-7; a possible D gene is TRBD1 (5 bases). This CDR3 has 15 residues. V dropped 0 bases and J dropped 2 bases, with 11 bases sitting between them. Looked up from germline, CDR1 is LGHNA and CDR2 is YSLEER. CDR3 sequence (DNA): TGCGCCAGCAGCCAAGAGATAGGGGCTACCTACGAGCAGTACTTC. This sequence encodes CASSQEIGATYEQYF.

This chain links TRBV10-3 with TRBJ1-5, with a tentative D call TRBD1 (5 bases). Trimming took off 5 bases at V and 10 bases at J, with 18 bases between the two ends. The germline V gene has CDR1 ENHRY and CDR2 SYGVKD. This CDR3 comprises 14 residues. The CDR3 reads CAISPAGGIQPQHF. The CDR3 DNA follows: TGTGCCATCAGTCCCGCCGGGGGGATCCAACCCCAGCATTTT.

The chain employs TRBV7-9 and TRBJ2-1; 10 nucleotides align to TRBD2. Germline V gene lookup returns CDR1 SEHNR and CDR2 FQNEAQ (reference sequence). The CDR3 has 17 residues. V lost 4 bases to trimming and J lost 0 bases; unmatched junction nucleotides: 6. This CDR3 is CASSSPGTSDSYNEQFF. The CDR3 bases are TGTGCCAGCAGCTCCCCTGGGACTAGCGACTCCTACAATGAGCAGTTCTTC.

The chain employs TRBV2 and TRBJ1-6, with D unresolved. The CDR3 runs to 14 residues. V was clipped by 4 bases and J by 6 bases, with 10 bases between them. Germline loops: CDR1 SNHLY, CDR2 FYNNEI. The CDR3 is CASSASAANSPLHF. The CDR3 DNA reads TGTGCCAGCAGTGCGTCAGCAGCTAATTCACCCCTCCACTTT.

This clone appeared once. The chain recombines TRBV13 with TRBJ2-7; maybe TRBD2 (6 bases). Per germline, CDR1 PRHDT and CDR2 FYEKMQ (reference sequence). V was pared by 4 bases and J by 0 bases, with 13 bases between. CDR3 length: 15 residues. CDR3 amino acids: CASSSMDGSSYEQYF. In DNA, the CDR3 is TGTGCCAGCAGCTCGATGGACGGGAGCTCCTACGAGCAGTACTTC. The whole variable domain, remainder taken from reference TRBV13 and TRBJ2-7, is AAGVIQSPRHLIKEKRETATLKCYPIPRHDTVYWYQQGPGQDPQFLISFYEKMQSDKGSIPDRFSAQQFSDYHSELNMSSLELGDSALYFCASSSMDGSSYEQYFGPGTRLTVT.

This chain links TRBV10-3 with TRBJ1-5; tentatively, D is TRBD1 (5 bases). With 4 bases removed from V and 3 bases from J, the gap between germline ends came to 13 bases. The germline CDR1 and CDR2 sequences are ENHRY and SYGVKD. The CDR3 is 15 residues long. The CDR3 DNA follows: TGTGCCATCAGTGCGGCAGGGAACTACAATCAGCCCCAGCATTTT. It encodes CAISAAGNYNQPQHF.

The chain is built from TRBV30 and TRBJ1-2, with D tentatively TRBD1 (5 bases). The germline V and J ends were trimmed by 8 bases and 7 bases, with 14 bases remaining between them. Germline values: CDR1 GTSNPN, CDR2 SVGIG (reference sequence). The CDR3 spans 11 residues. The CDR3 is CAGGDLGGYTF. The CDR3 nucleotides are TGTGCCGGGGGGGACTTGGGTGGCTACACCTTC.

The CDR3 reads CASSLPSGELFF. In DNA form, the CDR3 reads TGTGCCAGCAGCTTGCCAAGCGGGGAGCTGTTTTTT. The V gene is TRBV5-4, the J gene TRBJ2-2; D is unresolved. The CDR3 is 12 amino acids. V dropped 1 base and J dropped 7 bases, with 5 bases sitting between them. Germline V gene lookup returns CDR1 SGHNT and CDR2 YYREEE (reference sequence).

The chain has TRBV29-1 and TRBJ1-1; maybe TRBD1 (6 bases). Per the germline V gene, CDR1 is SQVTM and CDR2 is ANQGSEA. The CDR3 runs 14 residues. The V end lost 6 bases, the J end lost 1 base, and 15 bases lay between the germline ends. The CDR3 nucleotides are TGCAGCGTGCCTACCAGGGGCAGGAACACTGAAGCTTTCTTT. Residues: CSVPTRGRNTEAFF.

The chain couples TRBV6-6 to TRBJ2-1; 8 bases fit TRBD2. Germline CDR1 MNHNY, CDR2 SVGAGI (reference sequence). V shed 7 bases and J 6 bases; nucleotides not matched to a gene: 8. The CDR3 runs 14 residues. DNA for the CDR3: TGTGCCAGCAATCCGGGACTAGGAGGCAATGAGCAGTTCTTC. Translated, it gives CASNPGLGGNEQFF.

The chain is built from TRBV5-4 and TRBJ1-2; the D gene is possibly TRBD1 (5 bases). Germline CDR1 is SGHNT and CDR2 is YYREEE (reference sequence). CDR3 length: 14 amino acids. Between the trimmed V and J ends, which lost 4 bases and 4 bases, there was a span of 14 bases. CDR3 protein: CASSLGQETYGYTF. As DNA, the CDR3 is TGTGCCAGCAGCCTGGGGCAGGAGACCTATGGCTACACCTTC.

This chain uses TRBV5-1 with TRBJ2-1, with 9 bases aligning to TRBD1. V lost 6 bases, J lost 7 bases, and 5 bases stayed unmatched. The germline CDR1 and CDR2 sequences are SGHRS and YFSETQ. There are 13 residues in the CDR3. Here the CDR3 DNA reads TGCGCCAGCACACAGGGGGCATTGAATGAGCAGTTCTTC. Its protein is CASTQGALNEQFF.

V usage is TRBV5-4 and J usage is TRBJ1-3; tentative D call: TRBD1 (5 bases). The CDR3 is made up of 16 amino acids. CDR1 is SGHNT and CDR2 is YYREEE in the germline V gene (reference sequence). V was pared by 0 bases and J by 3 bases, with 13 bases between. CDR3 sequence: CASSLERGAGGNTIYF. The CDR3 region has the DNA TGTGCCAGCAGCTTGGAACGAGGGGCGGGTGGAAACACCATATATTTT.

This sequence joins TRBV7-2 and TRBJ2-1; 11 bases match TRBD2. V gave up 1 base and J gave up 9 bases; unmatched junction bases: 8. CDR1 is SGHTA, CDR2 FQGNSA, per germline. This CDR3 is 16 amino acids long. CDR3 coding DNA: TGTGCCAGCAGCTTAGTTTCTAGCGGGAGGAAGAGTGAGCAGTTCTTC. Amino acids: CASSLVSSGRKSEQFF.

The J gene is TRBJ2-1, the V gene TRBV27, with 7 bases fitting TRBD2. V was clipped by 2 bases and J by 9 bases; unmatched bases: 13. CDR1 is MNHEY, CDR2 SMNVEV, per germline (reference sequence). CDR3 length equals 16 residues. For the CDR3, the DNA is TGTGCCAGCAGTTTAACGATGGGAGGGAGGTGGGGTGAGCAGTTCTTC. Amino acid sequence: CASSLTMGGRWGEQFF.